The next 11 T cell receptor beta chains were all read from a single sample in a study of T cell repertoires in ileal Crohn's disease. TCRdb's copy holds only in-frame clones and misses some; the assay was immunoSEQ multiplex PCR. The sample includes some 390 clones, about three quarters of them seen just once. Lamina propria lymphocytes from surgical specimens were isolated on a density gradient before sorting. The specimen sequenced was CD8+ T cells sorted from the ileum. Receptors originate from an adult with Crohn's disease.

This clone is hyperexpanded by share. The chain couples TRBV10-1 to TRBJ1-5; D is uncertain. This CDR3 is built from 13 residues. The germline V and J ends were trimmed by 5 bases and 3 bases, with 8 bases remaining between them. Germline V gives CDR1 WNHNN, CDR2 SYGVQD (reference sequence). The CDR3: CASSTGDNQPQHF. Written as DNA, the CDR3 is TGCGCCAGCAGTACGGGTGACAATCAGCCCCAGCATTTT.

The chain uses TRBV15 and TRBJ2-2; possible D gene TRBD1, 6 bases. V was trimmed by 0 bases and J by 2 bases, leaving 16 bases between them. The CDR3 contains 18 residues. Germline V gives CDR1 LNHNV, CDR2 YYDKDF (reference sequence). CDR3 sequence reads: CATSRDPGHLINTGELFF. The DNA for the CDR3 is TGTGCCACCAGCAGAGATCCGGGACATTTGATTAACACCGGGGAGCTGTTTTTT. Full variable domain (missing parts from reference TRBV15 and TRBJ2-2): DAMVIQNPRYQVTQFGKPVTLSCSQTLNHNVMYWYQQKSSQAPKLLFHYYDKDFNNEADTPDNFQSRRPNTSFCFLDIRSPGLGDTAMYLCATSRDPGHLINTGELFFGEGSRLTVL.

This clone counts as large. The J gene is TRBJ2-3, the V gene TRBV5-1; 10 positions match TRBD2. The CDR3 totals 15 residues. Germline CDR1 SGHRS, CDR2 YFSETQ. V dropped 3 bases and J dropped 1; count of bases not matched to a gene: 2. CDR3 sequence: CASSWGTSGTDTQYF. CDR3 sequence (DNA): TGCGCCAGCAGCTGGGGGACTAGCGGCACAGATACGCAGTATTTT.

The genes are TRBV7-8 and TRBJ1-5, with 8 bases that match TRBD1. V lost 4 bases, J lost 5 bases, and 7 bases stayed unmatched. The length of the CDR3 is 15 residues. CDR1 SGHVS and CDR2 FQNEAQ come from the germline V gene. As DNA, the CDR3 is TGTGCCAGCAGCTGGGCGGCAGGGGGCGATCAGCCCCAGCATTTT. Its protein product is CASSWAAGGDQPQHF. The complete variable domain, with remaining parts taken from reference TRBV7-8 and TRBJ1-5, reads GAGVSQSPRYKVAKRGQDVALRCDPISGHVSLFWYQQALGQGPEFLTYFQNEAQLDKSGLPSDRFFAERPEGSVSTLKIQRTQQEDSAVYLCASSWAAGGDQPQHFGDGTRLSIL.

This clone has just a few counts. The chain links TRBV5-1 to TRBJ2-7; 9 positions agree with TRBD2. This CDR3 region has 16 residues. Germline loops: CDR1 SGHRS, CDR2 YFSETQ. The V segment lost 4 bases and the J segment 5 bases; nucleotides outside the gene matches: 13. CDR3 bases: TGCGCCAGCAGCCCCCCCTCGCGCGGGGGGGCCCACGAGCAGTACTTC. Translation: CASSPPSRGGAHEQYF. Together with reference TRBV5-1 and TRBJ2-7, the CDR3 gives the full variable domain: KAGVTQTPRYLIKTRGQQVTLSCSPISGHRSVSWYQQTPGQGLQFLFEYFSETQRNKGNFPGRFSGRQFSNSRSEMNVSTLELGDSALYLCASSPPSRGGAHEQYFGPGTRLTVT.

This clone was found once. The chain recombines TRBV27 with TRBJ1-5, with 8 bases that match TRBD1. The V and J ends lost 2 bases and 5 bases, in that order; junction bases with no gene match: 2. This CDR3 contains 14 residues. Germline CDR1 reads MNHEY; CDR2 reads SMNVEV (reference sequence). CDR3 sequence reads: CASSLAGGDQPQHF. The CDR3 DNA sequence: TGTGCCAGCAGTTTAGCAGGGGGCGATCAGCCCCAGCATTTT.

The rearrangement joins TRBV10-3 to TRBJ2-2, with TRBD2 matching over 12 bases. From germline, CDR1 is ENHRY and CDR2 SYGVKD. The CDR3 is made up of 16 amino acids. J was trimmed by 2 bases and V by 8 bases; bases with no gene match: 6. CDR3 sequence reads: CAIPTSGGSNTGELFF. Written as DNA, the CDR3 is TGTGCCATCCCGACTAGCGGGGGCTCAAACACCGGGGAGCTGTTTTTT.

The chain carries TRBV7-2 and TRBJ2-1; D possibly corresponds to TRBD1 (6 bases). Germline V CDR1 and CDR2: SGHTA, FQGNSA. V dropped 1 base and J dropped 8 bases, with 12 bases sitting between them. The CDR3 covers 14 residues. CDR3 nucleotide sequence: TGTGCCAGCAGCTTAGACGGGACAATCGATGAGCAGTTCTTC. Translated, it gives CASSLDGTIDEQFF.

The chain recombines TRBV29-1 with TRBJ2-5; 10 bases line up with TRBD1. V gave up 0 bases and J gave up 0 bases; unmatched junction bases: 10. There are 18 residues in the CDR3. Germline assignment: CDR1 SQVTM and CDR2 ANQGSEA. The CDR3 region has the DNA TGCAGCGTTGAAGATGGGACAGGGGCGAGAACGTACCAAGAGACCCAGTACTTC. This encodes CSVEDGTGARTYQETQYF.

This clone was observed a single time. V gene TRBV19 combines with J gene TRBJ1-6, with 8 bases that match TRBD1. V was pared by 1 base and J by 4 bases, with 3 bases of the junction left unmatched. The CDR3 is 16 residues long. Germline V gives CDR1 LNHDA, CDR2 SQIVND (reference sequence). For the CDR3, the DNA is TGTGCCAGTAGTATAGCAGGGGGCGAATATAATTCACCCCTCCACTTT. Translated, it gives CASSIAGGEYNSPLHF.

The J gene is TRBJ2-5, the V gene TRBV2, with D tentatively TRBD2 (5 bases). The V end was cut by 1 base, the J end by 9 bases, with 15 bases between. Germline lookup yields CDR1 SNHLY and CDR2 FYNNEI. The CDR3 totals 14 residues. DNA for the CDR3: TGTGCCAGCAGTGAAGGCAGACTGCACGGGGCCCAGTACTTC. Its translation is CASSEGRLHGAQYF.